Below are 25 T cell receptor beta chains sequenced from a single sample in a study of molecular identifiers for immune sequencing clone quantification. One entry per CDR3 protein, called by TCRdb with MiXCR from the PCR reads. The sample records around 480,000 distinct CDR3 sequences, roughly 23% being singletons. The sample comprised naive CD8+ T cells from blood, with Jurkat cell RNA spiked in. Described subset: FACS-sorted CD8+CD4-CCR7+CD45RA+ naive T cells. Receptor source: a human donor in good health. Some libraries in this study had Jurkat cell RNA spiked in.

About this clonotype: A clone one base away is much larger, so this may be a read error. It is likely a read error, because the conserved phenylalanine at the end of the CDR3 is missing. The rearrangement joins TRBV20-1 to TRBJ2-7; 10 positions agree with TRBD2. Germline lookup yields CDR1 DFQATT and CDR2 SNEGSKA (reference sequence). This CDR3 has 13 amino acids. The V gene end was trimmed by 3 bases and the J gene end by 6 bases; junction bases not matched to a gene: 5. The chain's CDR3 is CSARDSGGFEQYS. The CDR3, as DNA: TGCAGTGCTAGGGATAGCGGGGGGTTCGAGCAGTACTCC.

The chain has TRBV4-2 and TRBJ1-5, with D hard to call. V lost 0 bases to trimming and J lost 3 bases, with 9 bases between them. CDR1 LGHNA and CDR2 YNFKEQ come from the germline V gene. CDR3 size: 15 residues. DNA of the CDR3: TGTGCCAGCAGCCAAGATGCGGGGATCAATCAGCCCCAGCATTTT. Translation: CASSQDAGINQPQHF.

In its sample, this clonotype was seen a few times. A much larger clonotype is one base distant, so this may be a read error. This chain links TRBV5-5 with TRBJ1-1, with D possibly matching TRBD1 (5 bases). Germline CDR1 reads SGHKS; CDR2 reads YYEKEE (reference sequence). This CDR3 has 14 amino acids. DNA of the CDR3: TGTGCCGGCAGCTTGGTGTTGAGTCAGGGAGAAGCTTTCTTT. Amino acid sequence: CAGSLVLSQGEAFF.

As regards this clonotype: A much more abundant neighbour one base away suggests this may be a read error. The V and J genes are TRBV14 and TRBJ1-1; 10 bases fit TRBD1. The trim removed 1 base at V and 5 bases at J, leaving 4 bases unmatched. The CDR3 spans 15 residues. The germline gives CDR1 SGHDN, CDR2 FVKESK. The CDR3 bases are TGTGCCAGCAGCCAAGTGGGACAGGGGTGGACTGAAGCTTTCTTT. It codes for CASSQVGQGWTEAFF.

This clonotype has a handful of counts. The V call is TRBV6-6, the J call TRBJ1-3; possibly TRBD1 for D (6 bases). The CDR3 covers 13 residues. The V end lost 6 bases, the J end lost 6 bases, and 12 bases lay between the germline ends. From germline, CDR1 is MNHNY and CDR2 SVGAGI (reference sequence). The DNA for the CDR3 is TGTGCCAGCAGCCTTCAGGGGACAAACACCATATATTTT. Its translation is CASSLQGTNTIYF.

In regard to this clonotype: A much larger clone differs by one base, so this may be a read error. The chain carries TRBV6-5 and TRBJ2-7, with unresolved D. Per germline, CDR1 MNHEY and CDR2 SVGAGI. CDR3 length: 13 amino acids. V was shortened by 5 bases and J by 3 bases, with 11 bases between the two germline ends. Written as DNA, the CDR3 is TGTGCCAGCAGTGGCGGTGGGCTCTACGAGCAGTACTTC. Residues: CASSGGGLYEQYF.

The rearrangement links TRBV24-1 to TRBJ2-3; maybe TRBD1 (6 bases). The CDR3 has 13 residues. V gave up 5 bases and J gave up 6 bases, with 11 bases separating them. Germline V gene data show CDR1 as KGHDR and CDR2 as SFDVKD. DNA for the CDR3: TGTGCCACCAGTGGAGCGAGGGGGGATACGCAGTATTTT. Protein: CATSGARGDTQYF.

This clonotype has a count of ten or more. This rearrangement joins TRBV7-6 to TRBJ2-3, with 9 bases matching TRBD1. The CDR3 contains 15 residues. With V trimmed by 5 bases and J by 1 base, 4 bases remained unmatched. Germline V gene data show CDR1 as SGHVS and CDR2 as FNYEAQ. CDR3 amino acids: CASSQWDRGTDTQYF. For the CDR3, the DNA is TGTGCCAGCAGCCAATGGGACAGGGGCACAGATACGCAGTATTTT.

As to this clonotype: A much larger clone is a single base away; this may be a read error. J is TRBJ1-5 and V is TRBV5-3; D unclear. TRBV5-3 falls under the ORF class, with uncertain function. Trimming took off 10 bases at V and 0 bases at J, with 17 bases between the two ends. The CDR3 spans 15 residues. The CDR3 DNA reads as TGTGCCGGCAGCACCGCCCCTTATAGCAATCAGCCCCAGCATTTT. Translation gives CAGSTAPYSNQPQHF.

This chain joins TRBV7-9 and TRBJ2-1; 11 bases map to TRBD2. The V segment lost 2 bases and the J segment 0 bases; nucleotides outside the gene matches: 9. The CDR3 is 19 amino acids. CDR1 is SEHNR, CDR2 FQNEAQ, per germline (reference sequence). The CDR3: CASSLSKPGLADSYNEQFF. The CDR3 DNA follows: TGTGCCAGCAGCTTAAGCAAGCCGGGACTAGCGGACTCCTACAATGAGCAGTTCTTC.

This clonotype was counted between two and nine times. The chain is built from TRBV7-9 and TRBJ2-7; D gene uncertain. Germline CDR1 SEHNR, CDR2 FQNEAQ (reference sequence). This CDR3 comprises 15 residues. V was shortened by 2 bases and J by 0 bases, with 11 bases between the two germline ends. CDR3 region: CASSLNTGISYEQYF. The CDR3 region has the DNA TGTGCCAGCAGCTTAAACACTGGGATCTCCTACGAGCAGTACTTC.

In this sample, this clonotype turned up a few times. V gene TRBV7-9 combines with J gene TRBJ2-3; D gene unclear. Germline V lookup: CDR1 SEHNR, CDR2 FQNEAQ (reference sequence). CDR3 length: 14 residues. Trimming cost V 5 bases and J 3 bases, with 12 bases left between them. The CDR3 region is CASSPVSATDTQYF. The DNA of the CDR3 is TGTGCCAGCAGCCCCGTTTCCGCAACAGATACGCAGTATTTT.

This clonotype was picked up many times. The chain links TRBV9 to TRBJ2-5, with 9 bases identical to TRBD2. The CDR3 is 14 residues long. The germline CDR1 and CDR2 sequences are SGDLS and YYNGEE. V shed 3 bases, J shed 7 bases, and the junction held 7 bases outside the gene matches. The CDR3 spells CASSAGTSIATQYF. Written as DNA, the CDR3 is TGTGCCAGCAGCGCCGGGACTAGCATTGCGACCCAGTACTTC. Full variable domain (outside the CDR3, taken from reference TRBV9 and TRBJ2-5): DSGVTQTPKHLITATGQRVTLRCSPRSGDLSVYWYQQSLDQGLQFLIQYYNGEERAKGNILERFSAQQFPDLHSELNLSSLELGDSALYFCASSAGTSIATQYFGPGTRLLVL.

The V and J genes are TRBV13 and TRBJ2-3, with 8 nucleotides matching TRBD2. The CDR3 consists of 17 residues. V lost 3 bases to trimming and J lost 3 bases; unmatched junction nucleotides: 11. CDR1 and CDR2 (germline): PRHDT, FYEKMQ (reference sequence). The CDR3 protein is CASSFTPREDGTDTQYF. The CDR3, as DNA: TGTGCCAGCAGCTTCACTCCGCGGGAGGATGGGACAGATACGCAGTATTTT. Looking up the rest from reference TRBV13 and TRBJ2-3 gives the full variable domain: AAGVIQSPRHLIKEKRETATLKCYPIPRHDTVYWYQQGPGQDPQFLISFYEKMQSDKGSIPDRFSAQQFSDYHSELNMSSLELGDSALYFCASSFTPREDGTDTQYFGPGTRLTVL.

This clonotype has at least ten counts. The rearrangement links TRBV9 to TRBJ2-6; 10 bases align to TRBD1. V lost 4 bases to trimming and J lost 1 base; unmatched junction nucleotides: 8. The CDR3 is 18 residues long. The germline V gene has CDR1 SGDLS and CDR2 YYNGEE. CDR3 sequence reads: CASSRPRQGASGANVLTF. CDR3 DNA sequence: TGTGCCAGCAGCCGCCCCCGACAGGGGGCGTCTGGGGCCAACGTCCTGACTTTC.

This clonotype was recorded many times. DNA of the CDR3: TGTGCCAGCAGTTCTTTAGCGGGAGACGAAACAGATACGCAGTATTTT. It translates to CASSSLAGDETDTQYF. This chain uses TRBV12-3 or TRBV12-4 with TRBJ2-3; TRBD2 aligns across 9 bases. V lost 4 bases, J lost 3 bases, and 8 bases stayed unmatched. This CDR3 spans 16 amino acids.

This clonotype has just a few counts. This chain joins TRBV27 and TRBJ2-1; TRBD1 agrees at 8 bases. The CDR3 runs 18 residues. Looked up from germline, CDR1 is MNHEY and CDR2 is SMNVEV (reference sequence). With V trimmed by 2 bases and J by 7 bases, 16 bases remained unmatched. This CDR3 reads CASSLISPLGTGGNEQFF. DNA of the CDR3: TGTGCCAGCAGTTTAATCTCTCCCCTGGGGACAGGAGGAAATGAGCAGTTCTTC.

In regard to this clonotype: A much larger clone lies a single base off, so this may be a read error. The genes are TRBV4-1 and TRBJ2-3; TRBD2 is a possible D gene (5 bases). From germline, CDR1 is MGHRA and CDR2 YSYEKL. V lost 3 bases to trimming and J lost 0 bases, with 13 bases between them. CDR3 length equals 16 residues. The CDR3 bases are TGCGCCAGCAGCCAGGTTAGCGAGGGAAGCACAGATACGCAGTATTTT. It translates to CASSQVSEGSTDTQYF.

V usage is TRBV5-5 and J usage is TRBJ2-3; 7 bases agree with TRBD1. V was pared by 4 bases and J by 5 bases, with 16 bases of the junction left unmatched. Germline V gene lookup returns CDR1 SGHKS and CDR2 YYEKEE (reference sequence). This CDR3 has 17 amino acids. In DNA, the CDR3 is TGTGCCAGCAGCCATATAACGACAGGGACACAAGGAGATACGCAGTATTTT. Amino acid sequence: CASSHITTGTQGDTQYF.

The rearrangement uses TRBV11-2 and TRBJ2-7, with a tentative D call TRBD1 (6 bases). In germline, CDR1 is SGHAT, CDR2 FQNNGV. The CDR3 extends over 15 amino acids. V dropped 7 bases and J dropped 5 bases, with 21 bases sitting between them. CDR3 DNA sequence: TGTGCCAGCATCTCACTTGGGGGTGGGGGCGACGAGCAGTACTTC. Its protein product is CASISLGGGGDEQYF.

Notes on this clonotype: This may stem from a read error, because a much larger clone lies one nucleotide away. The CDR3 spells CASSLATTVYGYIF. The CDR3 DNA reads as TGCGCCAGCAGCTTGGCCACGACGGTCTATGGCTACATCTTC. The rearrangement links TRBV5-1 to TRBJ1-2, with no clear D. CDR1 and CDR2 (germline): SGHRS, YFSETQ. The CDR3 has 14 amino acids.

This clonotype occurred many times. The chain couples TRBV29-1 to TRBJ2-7; TRBD2 matches at 11 bases. CDR1 and CDR2 (germline): SQVTM, ANQGSEA. J was trimmed by 1 base and V by 3 bases; bases with no gene match: 5. CDR3 length: 15 amino acids. CDR3 amino acids: CSVEVSGRASYEQYF. DNA for the CDR3: TGCAGCGTTGAGGTTAGCGGGAGGGCTTCCTACGAGCAGTACTTC.

This clonotype was seen a few times. The V gene is TRBV4-3, the J gene TRBJ2-7; 9 bases line up with TRBD2. Germline V gives CDR1 LGHNA, CDR2 YSLEER. Unmatched junction bases numbered 5, after V lost 4 bases and J lost 4 bases. The CDR3 has 14 residues. The CDR3 nucleotides read TGCGCCAGCAGCCCATCTCTAGCGGGGTACGAGCAGTACTTC. It is translated as CASSPSLAGYEQYF.

The chain links TRBV13 to TRBJ2-3, with D possibly called TRBD1 or TRBD2 (6 bases each). Trimming cost V 1 base and J 4 bases, with 9 bases left between them. Germline V gene lookup returns CDR1 PRHDT and CDR2 FYEKMQ (reference sequence). This CDR3 has 14 amino acids. In DNA, the CDR3 is TGTGCCAGCAGCTTAGATCGGGGGCCAGATACGCAGTATTTT. This gives the protein CASSLDRGPDTQYF.

The sample holds many counts of this clonotype. This chain joins TRBV7-9 and TRBJ1-2; D remains ambiguous. Germline CDR1 is SEHNR and CDR2 is FQNEAQ (reference sequence). Trimming removed 1 base from V and 6 bases from J, with 9 bases in between. The CDR3 loop spans 13 amino acids. The CDR3 here is CASSLDSYDGYTF. CDR3 bases: TGTGCCAGCAGCTTAGACAGTTATGATGGCTACACCTTC.